This note documents a single TCR beta chain sequence. Antigen: not known. The CDR3 spans 14 residues. J was trimmed by 8 bases and V by 5 bases; bases with no gene match: 5. RNA transcripts were the template for amplifying TCR beta CDR3 regions. The HTBI primer set served for first-round RT-PCR of the TCR CDR3. Via MiXCR, TCRdb re-called the multiplex PCR reads, giving one row per CDR3 protein. The sample lists about 400,000 distinct CDR3 sequences, around 14% occurring once. The sample originates from a study of T cells in Graves' hyperthyroidism and ophthalmopathy. Study observations and caveats: Most expanded thyroid clonotypes above 0.001 also appeared in blood.

The J gene is TRBJ1-5, the V gene TRBV12-3 or TRBV12-4; TRBD1 matches at 11 bases. Sample: blood. This receptor was obtained from a woman aged 18-35 years with Graves' hyperthyroidism. CDR3 sequence: CASSGTGGRKPQHF. Here the CDR3 DNA reads TGTGCCAGCAGTGGGACAGGGGGAAGGAAGCCCCAGCATTTT.